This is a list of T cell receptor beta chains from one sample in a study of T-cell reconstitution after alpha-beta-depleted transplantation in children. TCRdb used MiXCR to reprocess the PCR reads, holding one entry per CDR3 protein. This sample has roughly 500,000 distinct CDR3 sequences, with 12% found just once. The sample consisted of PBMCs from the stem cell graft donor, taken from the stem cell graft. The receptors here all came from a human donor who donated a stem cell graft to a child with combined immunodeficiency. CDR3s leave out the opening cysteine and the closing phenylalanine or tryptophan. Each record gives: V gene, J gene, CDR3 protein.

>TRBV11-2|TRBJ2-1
ASSLQNKFNEQF
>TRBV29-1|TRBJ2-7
SVEDGTPEHLYEQY
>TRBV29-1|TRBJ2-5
SALIGAQETQY
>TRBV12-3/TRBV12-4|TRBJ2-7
ASSTGDRGYEQY
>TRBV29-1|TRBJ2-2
SALGGEADTGELF
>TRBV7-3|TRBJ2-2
ASSLPQGPTGELF
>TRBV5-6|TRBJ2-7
ASSLIRVYEQY
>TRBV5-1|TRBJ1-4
ASRRDFASNEKLF
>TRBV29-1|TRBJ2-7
SVEVGPDEQY
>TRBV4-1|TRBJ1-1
ASSPADSMNTEAF
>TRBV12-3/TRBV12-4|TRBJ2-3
ASSLYGSSTDTQY
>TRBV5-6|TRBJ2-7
ASSSPAVQQY
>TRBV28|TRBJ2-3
ATSGQTDTQY
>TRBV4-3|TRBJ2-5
ASSQLYRGRETQY
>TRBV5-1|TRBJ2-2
ASSPGRQSTGELF
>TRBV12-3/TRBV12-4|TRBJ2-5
ASSLGLAEETQY
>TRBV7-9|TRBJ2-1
ASSLSSGRTAYEQF
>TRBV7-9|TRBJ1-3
ASSQRGGLTGNTIY
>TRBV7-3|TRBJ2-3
ASSPTDRGTIDTQY
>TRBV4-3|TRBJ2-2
ASSQDYGRSVASPTGELF
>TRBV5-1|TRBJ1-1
ASSWPGTSSAEAF
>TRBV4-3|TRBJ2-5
ASSQEGGQGYQETQY
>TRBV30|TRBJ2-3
AWSSGTDTQY
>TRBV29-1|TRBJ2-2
SVVGGFNTGELF
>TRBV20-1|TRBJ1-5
SASRGVQPQH
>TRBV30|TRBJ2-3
AWSVIGPSDTQY